These 6 T cell receptor beta chains were all obtained from the same sample, sequenced in a study of post-analysis software for immune sequencing data. Findings of the study overall: Higher frequency in patients than in controls was seen for about 5 TRBV segments, with TRBV5-6, TRBV5-1 and TRBV20-1 among them.

For these receptors, no antigen is known. Researchers reported that TCR beta cDNA libraries carried unique molecular identifiers. Each CDR3 protein gets one entry after TCRdb re-called the PCR reads with MiXCR. The sample yields 350,000 to 450,000 distinct CDR3 sequences, around 37% seen once. Sequenced sample: blood. These receptors came from a girl between 5 and 17 years old with multiple sclerosis.

CDR3 protein: CASSQALWTSGGAAGELFF. For the CDR3, the DNA is TGCGCCAGCAGCCAAGCCCTTTGGACTAGCGGGGGGGCGGCCGGGGAGCTGTTTTTT. This chain connects TRBV4-1 to TRBJ2-2, with 15 bases aligning to TRBD2. The germline gives CDR1 MGHRA, CDR2 YSYEKL. V shed 1 base, J shed 6 bases, and the junction held 9 bases outside the gene matches. CDR3 length: 19 residues.

This clonotype has a handful of counts. The chain recombines TRBV7-9 with TRBJ1-1; D uncertain. Germline loops: CDR1 SEHNR, CDR2 FQNEAQ (reference sequence). With 0 bases removed from V and 3 bases from J, the gap between germline ends came to 8 bases. CDR3 length: 14 amino acids. The CDR3 spells CASSLANLDTEAFF. The CDR3 nucleotides read TGTGCCAGCAGCTTAGCTAACTTGGACACTGAAGCTTTCTTT.

This clonotype has only a few counts. This CDR3 reads CASSFGTGPYSNQPQHF. In DNA form, the CDR3 reads TGTGCCAGCAGTTTCGGGACCGGTCCTTATAGCAATCAGCCCCAGCATTTT. The gene calls are TRBV12-3 or TRBV12-4 and TRBJ1-5, with TRBD1 as a possible D gene (5 bases). This CDR3 comprises 17 residues. Trimming removed 3 bases from V and 0 bases from J, with 15 bases in between.

This clonotype was counted only a few times. CDR3 region: CASSFVTGRLADTQYF. The CDR3 DNA is TGTGCCAGCAGTTTTGTCACAGGGCGATTGGCAGATACGCAGTATTTT. The rearrangement links TRBV12-3 or TRBV12-4 to TRBJ2-3, with D possibly matching TRBD1 (6 bases). The CDR3 covers 16 residues. Trimming left V 3 bases short and J 4 bases short, with 17 bases between.

The chain couples TRBV11-3 to TRBJ1-5, with 10 bases identical to TRBD1. This CDR3 is 17 amino acids long. Germline V CDR1 and CDR2: SGHNT, YENEEA. Losses at the gene ends were 4 bases for V and 4 bases for J; bases not matched to a gene: 10. Here the CDR3 reads CASSSAPGQGTNQPQHF. The CDR3 region has the DNA TGTGCCAGCAGCTCTGCTCCGGGACAGGGGACTAATCAGCCCCAGCATTTT.

The genes are TRBV2 and TRBJ2-1; tentatively, D is TRBD1 or TRBD2 (7 bases each). The CDR3 runs to 15 residues. V lost 8 bases and J 1 base, leaving 15 bases between the germline ends. CDR1 is SNHLY and CDR2 is FYNNEI in the germline V gene. The CDR3 region has the DNA TGTGCCAGCTGCCGCAGGGGGGGGTCCTACAATGAGCAGTTCTTC. Translated: CASCRRGGSYNEQFF.